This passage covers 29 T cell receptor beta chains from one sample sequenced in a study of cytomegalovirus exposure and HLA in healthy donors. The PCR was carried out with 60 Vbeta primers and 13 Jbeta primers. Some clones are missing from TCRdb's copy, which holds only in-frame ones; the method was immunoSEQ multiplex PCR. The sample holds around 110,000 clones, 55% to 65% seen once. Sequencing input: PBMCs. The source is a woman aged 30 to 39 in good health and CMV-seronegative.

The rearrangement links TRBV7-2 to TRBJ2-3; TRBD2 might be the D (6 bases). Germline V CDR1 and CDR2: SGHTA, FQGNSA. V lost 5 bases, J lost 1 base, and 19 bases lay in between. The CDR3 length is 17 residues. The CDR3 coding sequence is TGTGCCAGCAGCCCCGGCCTAGCGCCGGGACGCACAGATACGCAGTATTTT. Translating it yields CASSPGLAPGRTDTQYF.

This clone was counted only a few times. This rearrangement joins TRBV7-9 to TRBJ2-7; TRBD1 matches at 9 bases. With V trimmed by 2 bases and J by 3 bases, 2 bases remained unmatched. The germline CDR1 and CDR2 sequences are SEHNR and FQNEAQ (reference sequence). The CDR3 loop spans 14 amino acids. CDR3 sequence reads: CASSLKDRGYEQYF. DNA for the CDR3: TGTGCCAGCAGCTTAAAGGACAGGGGCTACGAGCAGTACTTC.

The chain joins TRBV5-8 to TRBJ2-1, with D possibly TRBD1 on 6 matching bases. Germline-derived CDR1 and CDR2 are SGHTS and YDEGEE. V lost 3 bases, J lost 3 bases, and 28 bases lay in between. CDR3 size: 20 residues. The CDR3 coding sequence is TGTGCCAGCAGCTCCAATCTACGGTCGTGGGACACCAACTTCTACAATGAGCAGTTCTTC. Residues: CASSSNLRSWDTNFYNEQFF.

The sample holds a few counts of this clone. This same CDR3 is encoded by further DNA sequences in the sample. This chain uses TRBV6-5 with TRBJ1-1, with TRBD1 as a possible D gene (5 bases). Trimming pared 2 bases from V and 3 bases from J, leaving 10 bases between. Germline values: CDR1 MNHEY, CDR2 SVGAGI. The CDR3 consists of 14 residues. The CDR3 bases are TGTGCCAGCAGTTACGGGCAGGGTCACACTGAAGCTTTCTTT. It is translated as CASSYGQGHTEAFF.

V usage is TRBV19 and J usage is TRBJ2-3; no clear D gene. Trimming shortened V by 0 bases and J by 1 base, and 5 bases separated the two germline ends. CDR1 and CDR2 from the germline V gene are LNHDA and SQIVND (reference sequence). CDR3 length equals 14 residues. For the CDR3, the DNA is TGTGCCAGTAGTATAGATCGTGGCACAGATACGCAGTATTTT. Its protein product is CASSIDRGTDTQYF.

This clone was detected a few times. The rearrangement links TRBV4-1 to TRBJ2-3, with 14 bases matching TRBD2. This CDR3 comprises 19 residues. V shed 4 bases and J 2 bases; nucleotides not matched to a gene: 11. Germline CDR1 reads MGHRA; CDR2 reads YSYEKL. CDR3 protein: CASSPAGTSGSGLTDTQYF. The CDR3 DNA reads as TGCGCCAGCAGCCCAGCCGGGACTAGCGGGAGTGGGCTCACAGATACGCAGTATTTT.

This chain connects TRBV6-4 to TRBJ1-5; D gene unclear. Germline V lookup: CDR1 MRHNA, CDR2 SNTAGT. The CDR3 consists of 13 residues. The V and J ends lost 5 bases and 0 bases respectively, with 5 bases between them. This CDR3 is CASSQDSNQPQHF. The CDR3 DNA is TGTGCCAGCAGTCAGGATAGCAATCAGCCCCAGCATTTT.

As DNA, the CDR3 is TGTGCCAGCAGCTTAGCGTGGGACACCGGTTATGGCTACACCTTC. Translated, it gives CASSLAWDTGYGYTF. V usage is TRBV7-9 and J usage is TRBJ1-2; D is possibly TRBD1 (6 bases). The CDR3 is made up of 15 amino acids. V was shortened by 0 bases and J by 5 bases, with 13 bases between the two germline ends. From germline, CDR1 is SEHNR and CDR2 FQNEAQ (reference sequence).

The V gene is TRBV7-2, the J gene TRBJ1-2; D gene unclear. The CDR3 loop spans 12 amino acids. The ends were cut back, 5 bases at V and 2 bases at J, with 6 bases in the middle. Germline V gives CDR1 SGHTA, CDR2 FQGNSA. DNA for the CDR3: TGTGCCAGCAGCGCGGGAAACTATGGCTACACCTTC. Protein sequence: CASSAGNYGYTF.

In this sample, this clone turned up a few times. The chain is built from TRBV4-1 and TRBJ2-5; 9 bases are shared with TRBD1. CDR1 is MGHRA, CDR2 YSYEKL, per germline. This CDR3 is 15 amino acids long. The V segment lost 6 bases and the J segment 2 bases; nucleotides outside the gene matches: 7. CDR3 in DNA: TGCGCCAGCAGACGGGACAGGGTGGGGCAAGAGACCCAGTACTTC. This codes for CASRRDRVGQETQYF.

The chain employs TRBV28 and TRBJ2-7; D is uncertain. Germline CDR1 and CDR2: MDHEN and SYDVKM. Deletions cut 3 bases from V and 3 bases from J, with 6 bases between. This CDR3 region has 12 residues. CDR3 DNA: TGTGCCAGCAGTTTTCAGAACTACGAGCAGTACTTC. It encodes CASSFQNYEQYF.

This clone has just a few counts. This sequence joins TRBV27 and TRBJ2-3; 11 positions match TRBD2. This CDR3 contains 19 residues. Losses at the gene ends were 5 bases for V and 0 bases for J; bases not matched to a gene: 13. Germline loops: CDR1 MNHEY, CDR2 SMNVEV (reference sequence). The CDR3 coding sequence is TGTGCCAGCAGTCCGTCGACTAGCGGGGTGTACTCTAGCACAGATACGCAGTATTTT. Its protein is CASSPSTSGVYSSTDTQYF.

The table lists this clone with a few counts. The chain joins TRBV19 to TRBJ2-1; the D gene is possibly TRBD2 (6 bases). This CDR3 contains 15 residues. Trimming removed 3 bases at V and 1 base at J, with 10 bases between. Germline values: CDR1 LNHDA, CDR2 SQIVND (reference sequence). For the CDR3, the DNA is TGTGCCAGTAGTATCTCTGCGGGGTCCTACAATGAGCAGTTCTTC. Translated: CASSISAGSYNEQFF.

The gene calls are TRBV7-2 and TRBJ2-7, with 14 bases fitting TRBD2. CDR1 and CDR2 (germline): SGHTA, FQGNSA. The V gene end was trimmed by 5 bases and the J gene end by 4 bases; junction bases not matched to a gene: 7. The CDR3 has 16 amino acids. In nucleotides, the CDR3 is TGTGCCAGCAGCCTAGAGGGGACTAGCGGGAGTTACGAGCAGTACTTC. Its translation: CASSLEGTSGSYEQYF.

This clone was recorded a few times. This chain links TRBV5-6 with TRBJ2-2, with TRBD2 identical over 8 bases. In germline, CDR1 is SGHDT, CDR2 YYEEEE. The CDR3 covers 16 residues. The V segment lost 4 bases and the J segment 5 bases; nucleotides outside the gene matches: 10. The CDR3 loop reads CASSRMAGGGTGELFF. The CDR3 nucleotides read TGTGCCAGCAGCCGCATGGCGGGAGGAGGTACCGGGGAGCTGTTTTTT.

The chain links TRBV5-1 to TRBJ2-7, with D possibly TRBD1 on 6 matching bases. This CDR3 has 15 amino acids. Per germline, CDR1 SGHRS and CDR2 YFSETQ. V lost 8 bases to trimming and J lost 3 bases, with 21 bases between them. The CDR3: CASKAGADRFYEQYF. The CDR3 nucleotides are TGCGCCAGTAAGGCTGGGGCGGACAGATTCTACGAGCAGTACTTC. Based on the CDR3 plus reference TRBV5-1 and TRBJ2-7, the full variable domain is KAGVTQTPRYLIKTRGQQVTLSCSPISGHRSVSWYQQTPGQGLQFLFEYFSETQRNKGNFPGRFSGRQFSNSRSEMNVSTLELGDSALYLCASKAGADRFYEQYFGPGTRLTVT.

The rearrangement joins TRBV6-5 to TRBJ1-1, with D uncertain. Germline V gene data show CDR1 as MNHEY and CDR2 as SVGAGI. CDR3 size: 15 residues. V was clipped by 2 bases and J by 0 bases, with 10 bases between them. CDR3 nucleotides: TGTGCCAGCAGTTACGGAGAGGAATTGAACACTGAAGCTTTCTTT. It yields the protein CASSYGEELNTEAFF.

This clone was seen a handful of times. The CDR3: CASSPRGGAYSNQPQHF. In nucleotides, the CDR3 is TGTGCCAGCAGCCCCCGAGGGGGGGCCTATAGCAATCAGCCCCAGCATTTT. The chain uses TRBV7-2 and TRBJ1-5, with a tentative D call TRBD1 (6 bases). Germline CDR1 reads SGHTA; CDR2 reads FQGNSA. Deletions cut 5 bases from V and 0 bases from J, with 17 bases between. There are 17 residues in the CDR3.

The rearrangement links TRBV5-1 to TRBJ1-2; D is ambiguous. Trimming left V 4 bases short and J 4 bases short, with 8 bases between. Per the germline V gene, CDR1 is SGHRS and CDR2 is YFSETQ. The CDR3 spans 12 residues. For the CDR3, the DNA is TGCGCCAGCAGCAACGAGGGCTATGGCTACACCTTC. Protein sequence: CASSNEGYGYTF.

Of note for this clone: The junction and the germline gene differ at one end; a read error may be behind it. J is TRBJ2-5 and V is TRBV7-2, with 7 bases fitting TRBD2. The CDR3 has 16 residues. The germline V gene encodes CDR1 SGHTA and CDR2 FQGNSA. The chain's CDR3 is CAGSGDRDSHQETQYF. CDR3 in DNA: TGTGCCGGCAGCGGGGACCGGGACTCACACCAAGAGACCCAGTACTTC.

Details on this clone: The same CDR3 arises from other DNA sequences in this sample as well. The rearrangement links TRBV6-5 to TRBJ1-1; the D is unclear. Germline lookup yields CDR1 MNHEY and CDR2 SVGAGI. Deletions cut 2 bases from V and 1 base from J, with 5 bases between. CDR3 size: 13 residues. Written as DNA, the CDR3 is TGTGCCAGCAGTTACCCAGGGAACACTGAAGCTTTCTTT. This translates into CASSYPGNTEAFF.

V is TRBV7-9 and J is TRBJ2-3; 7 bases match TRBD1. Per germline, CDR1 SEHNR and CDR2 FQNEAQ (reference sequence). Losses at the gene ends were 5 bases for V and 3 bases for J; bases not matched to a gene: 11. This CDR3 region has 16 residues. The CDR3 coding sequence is TGTGCCAGCAGCCCCCTGACAGGGATAAAGACAGATACGCAGTATTTT. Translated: CASSPLTGIKTDTQYF. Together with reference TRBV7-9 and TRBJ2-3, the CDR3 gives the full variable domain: DTGVSQNPRHKITKRGQNVTFRCDPISEHNRLYWYRQTLGQGPEFLTYFQNEAQLEKSRLLSDRFSAERPKGSFSTLEIQRTEQGDSAMYLCASSPLTGIKTDTQYFGPGTRLTVL.

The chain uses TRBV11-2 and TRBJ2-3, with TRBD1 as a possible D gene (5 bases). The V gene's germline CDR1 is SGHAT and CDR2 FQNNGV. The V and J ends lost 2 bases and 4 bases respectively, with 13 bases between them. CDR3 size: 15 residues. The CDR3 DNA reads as TGTGCCAGCAGCTTAAGTCTAGGGGCCCCAGATACGCAGTATTTT. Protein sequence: CASSLSLGAPDTQYF.

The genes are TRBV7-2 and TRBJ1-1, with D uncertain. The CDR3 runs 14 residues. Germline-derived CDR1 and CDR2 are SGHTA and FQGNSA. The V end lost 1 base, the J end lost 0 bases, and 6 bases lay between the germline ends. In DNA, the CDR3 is TGTGCCAGCAGCTTAGTTCGCGTGAACACTGAAGCTTTCTTT. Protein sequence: CASSLVRVNTEAFF. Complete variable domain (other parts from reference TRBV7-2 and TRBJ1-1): GAGVSQSPSNKVTEKGKDVELRCDPISGHTALYWYRQSLGQGLEFLIYFQGNSAPDKSGLPSDRFSAERTGGSVSTLTIQRTQQEDSAVYLCASSLVRVNTEAFFGQGTRLTVV.

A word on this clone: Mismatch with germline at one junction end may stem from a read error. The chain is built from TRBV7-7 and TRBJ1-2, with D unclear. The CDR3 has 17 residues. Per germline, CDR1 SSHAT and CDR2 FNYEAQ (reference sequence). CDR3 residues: CASSHCPAAEAIYGYTF. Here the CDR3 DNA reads TGTGCTAGCAGCCATTGCCCCGCCGCTGAGGCGATCTATGGCTACACCTTC.

The CDR3 is CAISLTELLSGNTIYF. CDR3 nucleotide sequence: TGTGCCATCAGTTTGACGGAGCTCTTGAGTGGAAACACCATATATTTT. The rearrangement links TRBV10-3 to TRBJ1-3, with D hard to call. Trimming removed 5 bases at V and 3 bases at J, with 17 bases between. The CDR3 totals 16 residues. CDR1 and CDR2 from the germline V gene are ENHRY and SYGVKD.

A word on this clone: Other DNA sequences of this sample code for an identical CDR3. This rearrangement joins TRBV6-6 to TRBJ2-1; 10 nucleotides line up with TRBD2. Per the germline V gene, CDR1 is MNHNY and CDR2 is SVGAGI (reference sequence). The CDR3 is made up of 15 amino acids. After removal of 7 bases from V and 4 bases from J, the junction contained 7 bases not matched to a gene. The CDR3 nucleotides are TGTGCCAGCAACAAAGCGGGAGGGCTGTACAATGAGCAGTTCTTC. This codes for CASNKAGGLYNEQFF.

Written as DNA, the CDR3 is TGTGCCAGTAGTGGACTAGCGGGAGGGCCCCGAACCTACGAGCAGTACTTC. It is translated as CASSGLAGGPRTYEQYF. The V call is TRBV19, the J call TRBJ2-7, with TRBD2 matching over 15 bases. Germline V gives CDR1 LNHDA, CDR2 SQIVND (reference sequence). This CDR3 is built from 17 residues. The V and J ends lost 5 bases and 2 bases, in that order; junction bases with no gene match: 7.

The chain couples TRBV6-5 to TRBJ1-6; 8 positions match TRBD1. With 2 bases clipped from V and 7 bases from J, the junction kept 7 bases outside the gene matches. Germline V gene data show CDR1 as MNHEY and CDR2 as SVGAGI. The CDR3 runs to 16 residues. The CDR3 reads CASSYLGTGHNSPLHF. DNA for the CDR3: TGTGCCAGCAGTTACCTCGGGACAGGTCACAATTCACCCCTCCACTTT.